The T cell receptor beta chain under discussion was sequenced for a study of cytomegalovirus exposure and HLA in healthy donors. Turning to the study itself: It was reported in a later analysis that the same platform had been used for the 120 validation repertoires as for the approximately 700 first-cohort repertoires.

Findings and caveats of the study: In vitro testing confirmed a few CMV-associated chains as specific for CMV antigens. Most sequenced TCRs were rare (though some public TCRs occurred in many donors).

The validation cohort, a group of roughly 120 subjects, included the donors and was separate from the roughly 670-subject first cohort. Using immunoSEQ multiplex PCR, the repertoire was profiled, and TCRdb retains in-frame clones only, with some absent. The data hold some 64,000 clones, with approximately 96% observed a single time. As to this clone: Its antigen is unknown.

Germline V gene data show CDR1 as SGHTS and CDR2 as YDEGEE. With 4 bases removed from V and 2 bases from J, the gap between germline ends came to 16 bases. The CDR3 is made up of 17 amino acids. The V and J genes are TRBV5-8 and TRBJ2-6, with D tentatively TRBD1 (6 bases). The sequenced sample consisted of PBMCs. This clonotype was sampled from a woman younger than 35 in good health and CMV-seropositive. CDR3 DNA: TGTGCCAGCAGCCCCGAACAGGGTCGCACTGGGGCCAACGTCCTGACTTTC. This translates into CASSPEQGRTGANVLTF.